This T cell receptor beta chain came from a study of shared clonotypes between healthy human individuals. General study points: Sample collection involved blood only; tissue repertoires are likely different. Naive subsets usually exceeded memory subsets in estimated richness.

The assay ran at deep level. Profiling relied on immunoSEQ multiplex PCR, and the TCRdb table lists in-frame clones only, not all of them. Among over a million clones listed, roughly 97% were seen once. Donors were Caucasian adults residing in Nashville, Tennessee, USA. This clone was picked up one time. Its matching antigen is unknown. The CDR3 is made up of 17 amino acids. Trimming pared 3 bases from V and 3 bases from J, leaving 19 bases between. Germline V gene sequence: CDR1 MDHEN, CDR2 SYDVKM. Sequenced input: naive CD4+ T cells sorted from blood. Noted subset: CD45RA+ positively selected. This TCR came from a man younger than 45 in good health. This chain uses TRBV28 with TRBJ2-3, with D perhaps assigned TRBD1 or TRBD2 (6 bases each). The CDR3 DNA sequence: TGTGCCAGCAGTTTGACGAGGGGGGCAATTAGGACAGATACGCAGTATTTT. Residues: CASSLTRGAIRTDTQYF. The variable domain in full, completed from reference TRBV28 and TRBJ2-3, reads DVKVTQSSRYLVKRTGEKVFLECVQDMDHENMFWYRQDPGLGLRLIYFSYDVKMKEKGDIPEGYSVSREKKERFSLILESASTNQTSMYLCASSLTRGAIRTDTQYFGPGTRLTVL.